Each of the 19 T cell receptor beta chains below was sequenced from the same sample in a study of blood T cell dynamics during melanoma immunotherapy. This table comes from immunoSEQ multiplex PCR, and its TCRdb copy is limited to in-frame clones, with some not included. The repertoire includes about 18,000 clones, roughly nine tenths of them detected once, and around 1.7% sits in the top ten. Regarding time point: pre-treatment baseline. The input for sequencing was blood, taken from a patient treated with checkpoint blockade. The receptors derive from a human donor with melanoma.

This chain's CDR3 is CASNLMGAWEQFF. Written as DNA, the CDR3 is TGTGCCAGCAACCTTATGGGGGCGTGGGAGCAGTTCTTC. The chain has TRBV2 and TRBJ2-1; D perhaps matches TRBD1 (6 bases). The V gene's germline CDR1 is SNHLY and CDR2 FYNNEI. The CDR3 is made up of 13 amino acids. Trimming left V 7 bases short and J 10 bases short, with 17 bases between.

The chain combines TRBV18 with TRBJ1-6; D is undetermined. The CDR3 runs 14 residues. Germline V gene sequence: CDR1 KGHSH, CDR2 LQKENI. Trimming shortened V by 3 bases and J by 7 bases, and 10 bases separated the two germline ends. CDR3 DNA: TGTGCCAGCTCACCCTCGGGTAACAATTCACCCCTCCACTTT. It codes for CASSPSGNNSPLHF.

The genes are TRBV30 and TRBJ1-2, with D perhaps matching TRBD1 (6 bases). Per the germline V gene, CDR1 is GTSNPN and CDR2 is SVGIG (reference sequence). The CDR3 runs to 13 residues. V dropped 1 base and J dropped 8 bases, with 14 bases sitting between them. For the CDR3, the DNA is TGTGCCTGGAGTGACAGGGTTTGGGTGGGCTACACCTTC. It specifies CAWSDRVWVGYTF.

This rearrangement joins TRBV15 to TRBJ1-2; 8 bases agree with TRBD1. V lost 3 bases to trimming and J lost 6 bases; unmatched junction nucleotides: 12. The CDR3 extends over 16 amino acids. From germline, CDR1 is LNHNV and CDR2 YYDKDF (reference sequence). The CDR3 region has the DNA TGTGCCACCAGCAGTGATGACAGGGGACGGGCGGATGGCTACACCTTC. Translated: CATSSDDRGRADGYTF.

The chain joins TRBV5-4 to TRBJ1-2; D is possibly TRBD1 (5 bases). Germline values: CDR1 SGHNT, CDR2 YYREEE (reference sequence). The CDR3 covers 14 residues. V dropped 5 bases and J dropped 2 bases, with 13 bases sitting between them. CDR3: CASRVGTGNYGYTF. CDR3 DNA: TGTGCCAGCAGAGTAGGGACGGGAAACTATGGCTACACCTTC.

The chain links TRBV11-2 to TRBJ2-5; a weak D match, TRBD1 (6 bases). CDR1 and CDR2 (germline): SGHAT, FQNNGV. This CDR3 region has 16 residues. The V end lost 5 bases, the J end lost 5 bases, and 21 bases lay between the germline ends. CDR3 nucleotides: TGTGCCAGCAGCCCCACCCCAGGGGAATCGGGGGAGACCCAGTACTTC. It translates to CASSPTPGESGETQYF.

This clone was seen once. V usage is TRBV4-2 and J usage is TRBJ1-5; a possible D gene is TRBD1 (6 bases). The ends were cut back, 0 bases at V and 4 bases at J, with 10 bases in the middle. The germline CDR1 and CDR2 sequences are LGHNA and YNFKEQ. The CDR3 is made up of 15 amino acids. The CDR3 DNA follows: TGTGCCAGCAGCCAAGAAGGGGGTTTGAATCAGCCCCAGCATTTT. Its translation: CASSQEGGLNQPQHF.

The rearrangement links TRBV28 to TRBJ2-7; D is uncertain. The CDR3 spans 12 residues. Germline V CDR1 and CDR2: MDHEN, SYDVKM. V was shortened by 7 bases and J by 5 bases, with 12 bases between the two germline ends. The CDR3 spells CASTLGSDEQYF. The CDR3, as DNA: TGTGCCAGCACGTTGGGCAGCGACGAGCAGTACTTC.

The rearrangement joins TRBV27 to TRBJ1-2; D gene ambiguous. Per germline, CDR1 MNHEY and CDR2 SMNVEV (reference sequence). Trimming shortened V by 2 bases and J by 2 bases, and 9 bases separated the two germline ends. There are 14 residues in the CDR3. CDR3 amino acids: CASSLRRQNYGYTF. The CDR3 DNA sequence: TGTGCCAGCAGTTTAAGGCGACAAAACTATGGCTACACCTTC.

The chain recombines TRBV2 with TRBJ2-1; 7 nucleotides match TRBD2. CDR3 length: 14 amino acids. J gave up 2 bases and V 5 bases, and 3 bases lay outside the gene matches. Germline lookup yields CDR1 SNHLY and CDR2 FYNNEI. CDR3 protein: CASSTSGAYNEQFF. The CDR3 coding sequence is TGTGCCAGCAGTACAAGCGGGGCCTACAATGAGCAGTTCTTC. The full variable domain, in which reference TRBV2 and TRBJ2-1 provide the parts outside the CDR3, is EPEVTQTPSHQVTQMGQEVILRCVPISNHLYFYWYRQILGQKVEFLVSFYNNEISEKSEIFDDQFSVERPDGSNFTLKIRSTKLEDSAMYFCASSTSGAYNEQFFGPGTRLTVL.

The chain joins TRBV5-5 to TRBJ2-5; TRBD2 matches at 7 bases. Germline lookup yields CDR1 SGHKS and CDR2 YYEKEE (reference sequence). The CDR3 has 16 residues. J was trimmed by 5 bases and V by 0 bases; bases with no gene match: 10. The CDR3: CASSLVPGEGGETQYF. The CDR3, as DNA: TGTGCCAGCAGCTTGGTGCCGGGAGAGGGAGGGGAGACCCAGTACTTC.

The V call is TRBV19, the J call TRBJ1-2; D gene unclear. Trimming cost V 3 bases and J 14 bases, with 16 bases left between them. CDR1 LNHDA and CDR2 SQIVND come from the germline V gene (reference sequence). The CDR3 runs to 12 residues. This CDR3 reads CASSIERHPQTF. The CDR3 nucleotides read TGTGCCAGTAGTATCGAAAGACACCCGCAGACCTTC.

The gene calls are TRBV4-2 and TRBJ1-1; tentative D call: TRBD1 (6 bases). The V end lost 3 bases, the J end lost 8 bases, and 13 bases lay between the germline ends. This CDR3 is 13 amino acids long. Per germline, CDR1 LGHNA and CDR2 YNFKEQ. The CDR3 DNA sequence: TGTGCCAGCAGCCATCCCGACAGGAACGAAGCTTTCTTT. This encodes CASSHPDRNEAFF.

The genes are TRBV11-2 and TRBJ2-3; 15 nucleotides align to TRBD2. This CDR3 is built from 17 residues. Per germline, CDR1 SGHAT and CDR2 FQNNGV. The V and J ends lost 5 bases and 5 bases, in that order; junction bases with no gene match: 8. Here the CDR3 reads CASSPRTSGGAGDTQYF. CDR3 DNA: TGTGCCAGCAGCCCGCGGACTAGCGGGGGGGCAGGAGATACGCAGTATTTT.

The chain joins TRBV2 to TRBJ2-3; 10 bases match TRBD2. V trimming: 4 bases; J trimming: 5 bases; junction bases outside the gene matches: 9. CDR3 size: 16 residues. Germline V gene lookup returns CDR1 SNHLY and CDR2 FYNNEI. DNA of the CDR3: TGTGCCAGCAGTGTTGCTAGCGGGAGATCACAAGATACGCAGTATTTT. This encodes CASSVASGRSQDTQYF.

V gene TRBV4-3 combines with J gene TRBJ2-7; D is unclear. The germline V gene encodes CDR1 LGHNA and CDR2 YSLEER. Trimming took off 0 bases at V and 1 base at J, with 13 bases between the two ends. The CDR3 has 16 amino acids. The CDR3 loop reads CASSQDPQAPSYEQYF. Here the CDR3 DNA reads TGCGCCAGCAGCCAAGATCCCCAGGCCCCTTCCTACGAGCAGTACTTC.

The chain uses TRBV11-3 and TRBJ1-5; D is uncertain. This CDR3 spans 16 amino acids. Trimming removed 2 bases at V and 4 bases at J, with 15 bases between. Germline lookup yields CDR1 SGHNT and CDR2 YENEEA. DNA for the CDR3: TGTGCCAGCAGCTTATACCGGGCCCCGGGGAATCAGCCCCAGCATTTT. This sequence encodes CASSLYRAPGNQPQHF.

V usage is TRBV27 and J usage is TRBJ1-4, with D hard to call. The CDR3 length is 15 residues. Trimming took off 2 bases at V and 7 bases at J, with 14 bases between the two ends. Germline CDR1 MNHEY, CDR2 SMNVEV (reference sequence). CDR3 coding DNA: TGTGCCAGCAGTTTAAATGGAGGGCGTATTGAAAAACTGTTTTTT. This sequence encodes CASSLNGGRIEKLFF. Looking up the rest from reference TRBV27 and TRBJ1-4 gives the full variable domain: EAQVTQNPRYLITVTGKKLTVTCSQNMNHEYMSWYRQDPGLGLRQIYYSMNVEVTDKGDVPEGYKVSRKEKRNFPLILESPSPNQTSLYFCASSLNGGRIEKLFFGSGTQLSVL.

The chain carries TRBV19 and TRBJ2-5, with D maybe TRBD1 (5 bases). CDR1 LNHDA and CDR2 SQIVND come from the germline V gene (reference sequence). This CDR3 region has 15 residues. Trimming left V 5 bases short and J 5 bases short, with 18 bases between. In DNA form, the CDR3 reads TGTGCCAGTAGTCCTGGACAATCATTCGAGGAGACCCAGTACTTC. Translation gives CASSPGQSFEETQYF.